This T cell receptor (beta chain) stems from a study of OX40 agonist ivuxolimab in advanced cancers. A note on the overall study: The costimulatory receptor OX40 (CD134) was targeted by ivuxolimab, a fully human IgG2 agonistic monoclonal antibody. Intravenous ivuxolimab was administered to patients every 2 weeks at six dose levels: 0.01, 0.1, 0.3, 1.5, 3 and 10 mg/kg. Of the roughly 53 patients in dose escalation, about 20 had hepatocellular carcinoma, about 15 had melanoma, 9 had renal cell carcinoma and 9 had head and neck cancer. The dose-escalation cohort was roughly 80% male with a mean age of about 65 years, ranging from 23 to 79. Patients were allowed to have had prior anti-PD-1, anti-PD-L1 or anti-CTLA-4 therapy, and 30% to 40% of the dose-escalation patients had previously received checkpoint inhibitors. Partial responses were achieved by three dose-escalation patients, of whom one had hepatocellular carcinoma and two had cutaneous melanoma. The point of sequencing TCRbeta in the periphery was to test whether ivuxolimab changed TCR sequence diversity and drove clonal T-cell expansion. The monotherapy dose-escalation portion (N of about 50 patients) of the phase I ivuxolimab trial is reported in the paper. Summary of the overall study and its limitations: The antigen specificity of the peripheral T cells that underwent clonal expansion was not determined. In the 0.1-3.0 mg/kg groups, partial responders had among the lowest normalized peripheral clonal expansion, particularly in CD8+ T cells. On average, CD8+ T cells showed more expanded clones than CD4+ T cells after ivuxolimab. Low levels of normalized T-cell clonal expansion were also seen in some nonresponding patients. Clonal expansion of both CD4+ and CD8+ blood T cells was observed from baseline to week 6 at doses 0.1 to 3.0 mg/kg.

As for this clone: No cognate antigen has been identified for it. Base qualities are not at hand, and no much larger clone is one base apart.

The CDR3 measures 16 amino acids from cysteine to phenylalanine. The DNA shown is the 48-base CDR3, in frame from base 1. CDR1 is given as MNHEY and CDR2 as SMNVEV, both from the germline V gene (reference sequence). Trimming takes 4 bases off V and 7 bases off J; junction bases not matched to a gene: 9. To sequence the TCRbeta CDR3 region, genomic DNA was isolated from the sorted cells. The immunoSEQ Assay was used for sequencing of TCRbeta CDR3 regions. TCRdb limited this immuneACCESS table to in-frame rearrangements with V and J called. A share of clones is missing; checked studies link under half to unresolved V genes, and the rest is unexplained. In all, the sample holds about 100,000 clones, and about nine tenths of those were seen once. The ten largest clones capture approximately 0.34% of the sample. Patients with autoimmune disease history or receiving systemic immunosuppression were excluded from the trial. In every dose cohort, peripheral blood was drawn for TCR sequencing at baseline, cycle 4 day 1, and cycle 7 day 1. Samples were obtained from an open-label, multicenter, first-in-human phase I dose-escalation trial of ivuxolimab. The trial enrolled adults with locally advanced or metastatic head and neck squamous cell, hepatocellular, melanoma or renal cell carcinoma. CD4+ and CD8+ T cells were sorted separately from peripheral blood before TCR sequencing.

Here the chain combines TRBV27 and TRBJ2-1, with 11 junctional bases fitting TRBD2. This TCR was sampled from an adult with an advanced solid tumor such as melanoma, head and neck, liver or kidney cancer. The sample in question was CD4+ or CD8+ T cells sorted from blood, obtained in a trial of the OX40 agonist ivuxolimab. The sequenced DNA: TGTGCCAGCAGTTCCCCACTAGCGGGAGTAAGTAATGAGCAGTTCTTC. Translated, it reads CASSSPLAGVSNEQFF.